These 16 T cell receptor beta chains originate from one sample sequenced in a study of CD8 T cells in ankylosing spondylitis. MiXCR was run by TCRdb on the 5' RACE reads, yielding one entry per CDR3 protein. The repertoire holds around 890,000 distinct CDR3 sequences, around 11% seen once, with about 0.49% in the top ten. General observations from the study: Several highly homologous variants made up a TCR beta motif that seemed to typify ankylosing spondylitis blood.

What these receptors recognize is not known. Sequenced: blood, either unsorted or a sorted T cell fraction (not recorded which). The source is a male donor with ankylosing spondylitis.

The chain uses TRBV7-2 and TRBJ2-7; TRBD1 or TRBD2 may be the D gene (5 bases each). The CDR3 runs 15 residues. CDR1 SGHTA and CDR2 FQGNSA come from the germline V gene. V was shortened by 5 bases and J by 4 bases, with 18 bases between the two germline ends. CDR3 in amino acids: CASSRPAGGRYEQYF. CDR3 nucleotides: TGTGCCAGCAGCCGGCCGGCTGGGGGTCGGTACGAGCAGTACTTC.

DNA of the CDR3: TGTGCCAGCAGCTTAGGGAGCGGCTATACGCAGTATTTT. Protein sequence: CASSLGSGYTQYF. This chain links TRBV11-3 with TRBJ2-3; tentatively, D is TRBD2 (5 bases). V dropped 1 base and J dropped 7 bases, with 9 bases sitting between them. The length of the CDR3 is 13 residues. Germline V gene lookup returns CDR1 SGHNT and CDR2 YENEEA.

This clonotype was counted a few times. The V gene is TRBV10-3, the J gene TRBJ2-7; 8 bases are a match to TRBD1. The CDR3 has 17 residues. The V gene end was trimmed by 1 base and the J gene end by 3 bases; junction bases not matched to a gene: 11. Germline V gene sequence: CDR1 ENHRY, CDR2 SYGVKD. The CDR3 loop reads CAISELPRQGLYYEQYF. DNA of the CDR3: TGTGCCATCAGTGAGTTACCCCGACAGGGGCTATACTACGAGCAGTACTTC.

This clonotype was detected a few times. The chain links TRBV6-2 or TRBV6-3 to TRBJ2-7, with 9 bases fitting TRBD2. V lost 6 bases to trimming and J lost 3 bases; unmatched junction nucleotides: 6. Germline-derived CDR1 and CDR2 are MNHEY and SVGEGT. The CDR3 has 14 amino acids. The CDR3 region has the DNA TGTGCCAGCAGCTTAGCGGGAGAAGACTACGAGCAGTACTTC. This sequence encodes CASSLAGEDYEQYF.

The DNA of the CDR3 is TGTGCCAGCAGTTACGACCAGGGTAGGCACAATGAGCAGTTCTTC. Translated, it gives CASSYDQGRHNEQFF. The chain employs TRBV6-2 or TRBV6-3 and TRBJ2-1; D might be TRBD1 (5 bases). CDR1 MNHEY and CDR2 SVGEGT come from the germline V gene. V lost 2 bases, J lost 5 bases, and 13 bases lay in between. The CDR3 is 15 residues long.

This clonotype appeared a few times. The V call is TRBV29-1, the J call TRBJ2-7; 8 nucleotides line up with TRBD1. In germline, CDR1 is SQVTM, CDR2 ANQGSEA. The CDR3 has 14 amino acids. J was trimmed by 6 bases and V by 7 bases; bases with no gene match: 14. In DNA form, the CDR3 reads TGCAGCGGAACCCTGACAGGGGTTAATGCCGAGCAGTACTTC. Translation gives CSGTLTGVNAEQYF.

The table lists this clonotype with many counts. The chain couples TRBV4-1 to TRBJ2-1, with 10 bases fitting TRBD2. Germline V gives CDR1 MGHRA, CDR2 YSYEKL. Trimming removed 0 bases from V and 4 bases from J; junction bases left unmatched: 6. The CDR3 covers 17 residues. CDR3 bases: TGCGCCAGCAGCCAAGAAGCGGGACTAGCGTTATACAATGAGCAGTTCTTC. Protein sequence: CASSQEAGLALYNEQFF.

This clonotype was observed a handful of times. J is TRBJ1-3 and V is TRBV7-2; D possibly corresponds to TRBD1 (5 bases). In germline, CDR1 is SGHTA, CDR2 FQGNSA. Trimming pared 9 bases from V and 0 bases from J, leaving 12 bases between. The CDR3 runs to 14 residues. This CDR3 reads CASEGTVSGNTIYF. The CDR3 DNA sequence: TGTGCCAGTGAAGGGACCGTCTCTGGAAACACCATATATTTT.

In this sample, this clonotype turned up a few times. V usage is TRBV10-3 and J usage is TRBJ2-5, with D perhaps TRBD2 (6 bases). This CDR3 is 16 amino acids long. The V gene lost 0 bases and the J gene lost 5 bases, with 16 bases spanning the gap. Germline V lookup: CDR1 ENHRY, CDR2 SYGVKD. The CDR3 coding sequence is TGTGCCATCAGTGAGTCCCGGGGACTTTTCTTGGAGACCCAGTACTTC. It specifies CAISESRGLFLETQYF.

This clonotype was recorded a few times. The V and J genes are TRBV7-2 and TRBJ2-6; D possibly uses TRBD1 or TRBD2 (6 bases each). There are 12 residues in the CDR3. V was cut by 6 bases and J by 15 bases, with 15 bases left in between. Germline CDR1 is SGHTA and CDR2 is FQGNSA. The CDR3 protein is CASSYGGLRLTF. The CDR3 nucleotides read TGTGCCAGCAGTTACGGGGGCCTCCGCCTGACTTTC.

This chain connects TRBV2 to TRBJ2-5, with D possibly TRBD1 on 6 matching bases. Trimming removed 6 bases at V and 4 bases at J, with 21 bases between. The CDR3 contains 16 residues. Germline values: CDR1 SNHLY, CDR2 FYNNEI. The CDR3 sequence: CASRTGFQGRSETQYF. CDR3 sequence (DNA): TGTGCCAGCAGGACAGGTTTCCAGGGGCGATCAGAGACCCAGTACTTC. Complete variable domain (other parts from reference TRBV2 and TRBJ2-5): EPEVTQTPSHQVTQMGQEVILRCVPISNHLYFYWYRQILGQKVEFLVSFYNNEISEKSEIFDDQFSVERPDGSNFTLKIRSTKLEDSAMYFCASRTGFQGRSETQYFGPGTRLLVL.

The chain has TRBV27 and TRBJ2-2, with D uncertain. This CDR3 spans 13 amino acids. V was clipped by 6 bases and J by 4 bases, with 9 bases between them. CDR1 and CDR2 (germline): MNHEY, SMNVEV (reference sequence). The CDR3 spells CASSLPPTGELFF. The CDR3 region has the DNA TGTGCCAGCAGCCTGCCGCCCACCGGGGAGCTGTTTTTT.

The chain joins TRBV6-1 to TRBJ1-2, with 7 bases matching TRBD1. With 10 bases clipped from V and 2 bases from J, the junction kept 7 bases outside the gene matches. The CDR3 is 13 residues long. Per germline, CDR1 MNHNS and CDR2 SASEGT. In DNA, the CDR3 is TGTGCCACACAGACAGGGTTAAACTATGGCTACACCTTC. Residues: CATQTGLNYGYTF.

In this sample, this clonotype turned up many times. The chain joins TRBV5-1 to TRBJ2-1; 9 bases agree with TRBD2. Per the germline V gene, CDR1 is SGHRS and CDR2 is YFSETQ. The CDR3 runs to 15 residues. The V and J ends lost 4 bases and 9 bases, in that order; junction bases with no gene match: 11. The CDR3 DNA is TGCGCCAGCAGCCAACGCGGGACTAGCATTATTGAGCAGTTCTTC. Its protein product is CASSQRGTSIIEQFF. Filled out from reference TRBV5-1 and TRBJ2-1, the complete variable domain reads KAGVTQTPRYLIKTRGQQVTLSCSPISGHRSVSWYQQTPGQGLQFLFEYFSETQRNKGNFPGRFSGRQFSNSRSEMNVSTLELGDSALYLCASSQRGTSIIEQFFGPGTRLTVL.

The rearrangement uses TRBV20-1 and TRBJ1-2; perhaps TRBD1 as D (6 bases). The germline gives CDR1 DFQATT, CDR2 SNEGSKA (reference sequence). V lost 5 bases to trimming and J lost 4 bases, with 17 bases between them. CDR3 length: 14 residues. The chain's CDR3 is CSARRQAPSYGYTF. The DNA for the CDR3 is TGCAGTGCTCGGAGACAGGCCCCCTCCTATGGCTACACCTTC.

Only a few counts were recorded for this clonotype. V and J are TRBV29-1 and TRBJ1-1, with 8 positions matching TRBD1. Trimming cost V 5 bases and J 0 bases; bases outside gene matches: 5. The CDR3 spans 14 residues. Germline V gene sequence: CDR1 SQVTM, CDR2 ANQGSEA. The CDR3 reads CSVCDRGMNTEAFF. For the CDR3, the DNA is TGCAGCGTTTGTGACAGGGGCATGAACACTGAAGCTTTCTTT. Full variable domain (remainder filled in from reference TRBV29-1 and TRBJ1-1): SAVISQKPSRDICQRGTSLTIQCQVDSQVTMMFWYRQQPGQSLTLIATANQGSEATYESGFVIDKFPISRPNLTFSTLTVSNMSPEDSSIYLCSVCDRGMNTEAFFGQGTRLTVV.